This T cell receptor beta chain derives from a study of blood T cell repertoires in COVID-19 (dated by TCRdb to the early 2020s). Some background on the complete study: Samples from collaborators originated in the United States, Italy and Spain and spanned both the acute and convalescent phases of COVID-19. The material from the prospective study consisted of cDNA or gDNA derived from T cells, B-cell-depleted T cells, or PBMCs. Deeply sampled blood TCRbeta repertoires from subjects exposed to, actively infected with, or recovered from COVID-19 were included in the dataset. The repertoires were released in a freely available public database meant as a resource for research on the immune response to SARS-CoV-2. Samples were obtained from the ongoing ImmuneRACE study (first 160 participants) and from 1,200 or so subjects provided by 6 global collaborators. The sample metadata nearly always contained a de-identified subject ID, COVID-19 status, age in years and sex. Where available, HLA class I and class II types were obtained from metadata supplied by the sample provider rather than from assay-based typing. What the research found in general, with its limitations: How much clinical and demographic metadata was included differed by source and by participant, and the metadata was provided uncurated.

TCRbeta CDR3 regions were amplified from genomic DNA using the immunoSEQ Assay, a bias-controlled multiplex PCR. The authors' analysis ran thus. The number of nucleated cells in each sample was estimated from the amplification of reference gene primers within the assay. To quantify the absolute abundance of each unique TCRbeta CDR3 rearrangement, sequence reads were collapsed and filtered. For each sample, productive Simpson clonality was calculated as the square root of Simpson's diversity index across productive rearrangements. Entries here come from immuneACCESS through TCRdb and include only in-frame sequences with V and J called. Some clones fail to appear in such tables; in the studies checked, an unresolved V gene covers under half of the shortfall, and the cause of the remainder is unknown. V and J calls and clone size come straight from that table; D and trimming were deduced from the DNA. This sample is represented by 250,000 to 300,000 clones; roughly 90% of them were singletons. 0.8% of the sample comes from the top ten.

Turning to this clone: Its recognized antigen is unknown. No base quality information exists; no much larger clone differs at one position.

The CDR3, cysteine through phenylalanine, is 16 amino acids long. Left in the record is the CDR3 DNA by itself, 48 bases read in frame from the first base. CDR1 and CDR2, per the germline V gene (reference sequence), are LNHDA and SQIVND. The V end gives up 1 base and the J end 4 bases, leaving 7 bases in the junction not matched to a gene. The collaborating institutions used their own protocols to collect whole blood in K2EDTA tubes. Collaborator samples were shipped for TCRbeta analysis as frozen whole blood, isolated PBMCs, or DNA extracted from either sample type. The TCR sequence derives from a woman younger than 45 with acute or convalescent COVID-19. The material sequenced was peripheral blood. The sequence links TRBV19 to TRBJ1-5, with 7 bases aligning to TRBD1. For the CDR3, the sequence is CASSIVRGQVNQPQHF. The DNA sequence is TGTGCCAGTAGTATAGTAAGGGGGCAGGTGAATCAGCCCCAGCATTTT. With the rest looked up from the reference TRBV19 and TRBJ1-5 genes rather than sequenced, the full variable domain is DGGITQSPKYLFRKEGQNVTLSCEQNLNHDAMYWYRQDPGQGLRLIYYSQIVNDFQKGDIAEGYSVSREKKESFPLTVTSAQKNPTAFYLCASSIVRGQVNQPQHFGDGTRLSIL.